A selection of T cell receptor beta chains follows, all from one sample in a study of T cell responses to AZD1222 COVID-19 vaccine. Using immunoSEQ multiplex PCR, the repertoire was profiled, and TCRdb retains in-frame clones only, with some absent. The sample contains around 200,000 clones, around 90% of which appear only once. Sample: peripheral blood, taken 28 days after the second AZD1222 dose. The receptors shown here come from an adult who received the AZD1222 COVID-19 vaccine. The CDR3 runs from the conserved cysteine through the conserved F or W. Each record gives: J gene, clone size, V gene, D gene, CDR3 DNA, CDR3 protein. A D gene is named only where the DNA matches it firmly. Only part of the rows carry a size: once, few, many, or a class if the clone is expanded.

J: TRBJ1-2
size: .
V: TRBV6-2/TRBV6-3
D: TRBD1
DNA: TGTGCCAGCAGCACCATTACAGGGGGCATAGGAGGCTACACCTTC
CDR3: CASSTITGGIGGYTF

J: TRBJ2-3
size: .
V: TRBV2
D: TRBD1
DNA: TGTGCCAGCAGCGCAGCTTTGGGACAGGGGTACACAGATACGCAGTATTTT
CDR3: CASSAALGQGYTDTQYF

J: TRBJ2-2
size: .
V: TRBV7-3
D: TRBD2
DNA: TGTGCCAGCAGCCAACGGACTAGCCCGAACACCGGGGAGCTGTTTTTT
CDR3: CASSQRTSPNTGELFF

J: TRBJ1-4
size: .
V: TRBV30
D: .
DNA: TGTGCCTCCTCGGGGGGGGTGAAACTGTTTTTT
CDR3: CASSGGVKLFF

J: TRBJ2-1
size: .
V: TRBV9
D: .
DNA: TGTGCCAGCAGCCCCCCCTTAGGGGAATCGATCTACAATGAGCAGTTCTTC
CDR3: CASSPPLGESIYNEQFF

J: TRBJ2-2
size: .
V: TRBV11-3
D: .
DNA: TGTGCCAGCAGCTCGACGGCCTCGGGGGAGCTGTTTTTT
CDR3: CASSSTASGELFF

J: TRBJ2-7
size: .
V: TRBV4-1
D: .
DNA: TGCGCCAGCAGCCAAGGAGACAGGTCCTACGAGCAGTACTTC
CDR3: CASSQGDRSYEQYF

J: TRBJ2-6
size: .
V: TRBV7-7
D: TRBD1
DNA: TGTGCTAGCAGCCCCCGGCCCGTGACAGGGCTCTCTGGGGCCAACGTCCTGACTTTC
CDR3: CASSPRPVTGLSGANVLTF

J: TRBJ2-3
size: .
V: TRBV4-3
D: TRBD2
DNA: TGCGCCAGCAGCCAAGAGGGAGGGAACACAGATACGCAGTATTTT
CDR3: CASSQEGGNTDTQYF

J: TRBJ2-1
size: .
V: TRBV6-1
D: .
DNA: TGTGCCAGCAGTGCCTCCTGGGGGGGCGCACAAAATGAGCAGTTCTTC
CDR3: CASSASWGGAQNEQFF

J: TRBJ1-2
size: .
V: TRBV6-4
D: TRBD1
DNA: TGTGCCACCTTCCTTATACTTCGACAGGGGGGACGCTATGGCTACACCTTC
CDR3: CATFLILRQGGRYGYTF

J: TRBJ2-7
size: few
V: TRBV7-8
D: TRBD1
DNA: TGTGCCAGCAGCAAGACAGGGGGCTATTACGAGCAGTACTTC
CDR3: CASSKTGGYYEQYF

J: TRBJ1-2
size: once
V: TRBV23-1
D: .
DNA: TGCGCCAGCAGTCAAGCCGACGGGGGGATCAATGGCTACACCTTC
CDR3: CASSQADGGINGYTF

J: TRBJ2-2
size: .
V: TRBV21-1
D: .
DNA: TGTGCCAGCAGCGAGGGGACTAGCGGGATAATGGGGGAGCTGTTTTTT
CDR3: CASSEGTSGIMGELFF

J: TRBJ1-1
size: .
V: TRBV30
D: TRBD1
DNA: TGTGCCTGGAAAGAGGGGGCAGAAGCTTTCTTT
CDR3: CAWKEGAEAFF

J: TRBJ2-1
size: .
V: TRBV11-1
D: TRBD2
DNA: TGTGCCAGCAGCCCCTGGACTAGCGGGAGGGTCGATGAGCAGTTCTTC
CDR3: CASSPWTSGRVDEQFF

J: TRBJ2-7
size: .
V: TRBV6-2/TRBV6-3
D: TRBD1
DNA: TGTGCCAGCAGTGAGACAGGGAGATCCTACGAGCAGTACTTC
CDR3: CASSETGRSYEQYF

J: TRBJ2-2
size: .
V: TRBV4-1
D: .
DNA: TGCGCCAGCAGCCGCACTGGATCGAACACCGGGGAGCTGTTTTTT
CDR3: CASSRTGSNTGELFF

J: TRBJ1-1
size: .
V: TRBV27
D: .
DNA: TGTGCCAGCAGCCCCATAGGGGCCTCGAACACTGAAGCTTTCTTT
CDR3: CASSPIGASNTEAFF

J: TRBJ2-7
size: .
V: TRBV30
D: .
DNA: TGTGCCTGGAGTGTAGCGCAATTAAGCTCCTACGAGCAGTACTTC
CDR3: CAWSVAQLSSYEQYF

J: TRBJ2-2
size: .
V: TRBV19
D: .
DNA: TGTGCCAGTAGTATAGTAAGCGGGCTAAACACCGGGGAGCTGTTTTTT
CDR3: CASSIVSGLNTGELFF

J: TRBJ2-7
size: .
V: TRBV4-3
D: TRBD2
DNA: TGCGCCAGCAGCCAAAGTACCCGGACTAGCGGGGACTACGAGCAGTACTTC
CDR3: CASSQSTRTSGDYEQYF

J: TRBJ2-2
size: .
V: TRBV25-1
D: .
DNA: TGTGCCAGCAGTGGCCCAGGGTCGAACACCGGGGAGCTGTTTTTT
CDR3: CASSGPGSNTGELFF

J: TRBJ1-2
size: .
V: TRBV5-6
D: TRBD1
DNA: TGTGCCAGCAGCTTGGGGGACAGACTGGGGTATGGCTACACCTTC
CDR3: CASSLGDRLGYGYTF

J: TRBJ1-4
size: .
V: TRBV21-1
D: .
DNA: TGTGCCAGCGCGGACCCCGGGGACAGGGCCGGAGAAAAACTGTTTTTT
CDR3: CASADPGDRAGEKLFF

J: TRBJ1-5
size: once
V: TRBV6-1
D: .
DNA: TGTGCCAGCAGTGAGAGACATGAGGGTCAGCCCCAGCATTTT
CDR3: CASSERHEGQPQHF

J: TRBJ1-5
size: .
V: TRBV11-2
D: .
DNA: TGTGCCAGCAGCTTTGACGGTAGCAATCAGCCCCAGCATTTT
CDR3: CASSFDGSNQPQHF